The clone carrying this TCR beta chain was detected only once. What it recognizes is unknown. PCR was performed using 60 Vbeta and 13 Jbeta primers. Method: immunoSEQ multiplex PCR; TCRdb's copy keeps in-frame clones and lacks some. Of 150,000 to 160,000 clones in the sample, more than 60% were seen once. The sample comes from a study of cytomegalovirus exposure and HLA in healthy donors. At the level of the study: Unique TCR beta sequences numbering approximately 120 million came from 190 million or so T cells in an earlier analysis.

General study points: Within a later analysis, the majority of CMV-associated TCR beta chains appeared HLA-restricted. The sole available immune exposure information was CMV serostatus. For most TCR beta V segments, an earlier analysis put the productive rate at about 87% or about 30% of the time.

Germline CDR1 reads LNHDA; CDR2 reads SQIVND (reference sequence). With V trimmed by 4 bases and J by 2 bases, 2 bases remained unmatched. The CDR3 contains 14 residues. This TCR derives from a woman aged 40 to 50 in good health and CMV-seronegative. The sequenced sample consisted of PBMCs. The J gene is TRBJ2-5, the V gene TRBV19, with 9 bases fitting TRBD1. The CDR3, as DNA: TGTGCCAGTAGTAGGGACAGGGCGCAAGAGACCCAGTACTTC. It codes for CASSRDRAQETQYF.